This T cell receptor (beta chain) is from a study of vaccination effects on CD4 cells after COVID-19. Turning to the study itself: Participants got two doses of BNT162b2 or mRNA-1273 vaccine.

V shed 0 bases and J 6 bases; nucleotides not matched to a gene: 29. The V gene's germline CDR1 is ENHRY and CDR2 SYGVKD. The CDR3 has 23 amino acids. Sequencing was preceded by expansion of antigen-specific CD4+ T cells with viral peptide pools in the ViraFEST assay. At the end of about 10 days of culture, CD4+ T cells were isolated. Vaccine recipients, nucleocapsid antibody negative, had no prior SARS-CoV-2 infection. IL-2 medium supplanted half the medium on days 3 and 7. General study points: Marked contraction was observed in infection-induced and vaccine-induced clones late after vaccination.

Clones were read by immunoSEQ multiplex PCR, and TCRdb kept only the in-frame ones, dropping some. The top ten hold roughly 3.1% of the sample, which has roughly 65,000 clones, roughly four fifths seen once. A remark on this clone: Its target is unknown.

Material: CD4+ T cells from PBMCs cultured with HCoV-NL63 spike peptides, obtained before COVID-19 vaccination. The TCR was taken from a human donor who received a COVID-19 vaccine. The rearrangement joins TRBV10-3 to TRBJ1-1; 9 positions match TRBD1. CDR3 sequence reads: CAISESTRPDRGQGYIRIAEAFF. Written as DNA, the CDR3 is TGTGCCATCAGTGAGTCGACTCGGCCGGATAGGGGACAGGGTTATATACGGATAGCTGAAGCTTTCTTT.